Listed here is a single T cell receptor beta chain. No antigen is known for it. Germline CDR1 is MDHEN and CDR2 is SYDVKM. Trimming cost V 3 bases and J 0 bases, with 16 bases left between them. The CDR3 contains 17 residues. This sample is drawn from a study of OX40 agonist ivuxolimab in advanced cancers. The wider study: Hepatocellular carcinoma, melanoma, renal cell or head and neck cancer was diagnosed in the dose-escalation patients.

Study conclusions and caveats: At doses 0.1 to 3.0 mg/kg, CD4+ and CD8+ clones expanded. Normalized T-cell clonal expansion was also low in a subset of nonresponders.

Some clones are missing from TCRdb's copy, which holds only in-frame ones; the method was immunoSEQ multiplex PCR. Here the sample spans thousands of clones, approximately 70% being singletons. V is TRBV28 and J is TRBJ2-3; D assignment may be TRBD1 or TRBD2 (5 bases each). This TCR was recovered from an adult with an advanced solid tumor such as melanoma, head and neck, liver or kidney cancer. This specimen was CD4+ or CD8+ T cells sorted from blood, taken in a trial of the OX40 agonist ivuxolimab. The CDR3 reads CASSFGTLNESTDTQYF. The DNA of the CDR3 is TGTGCCAGCAGTTTCGGGACCCTCAATGAGAGCACAGATACGCAGTATTTT.